This T cell receptor (beta chain) appears in the sequencing data of a study of blood T cell repertoires in COVID-19. Study summary: Material from acute and convalescent COVID-19 was sourced from the United States, Italy and Spain. In each case, the material was cDNA or gDNA derived from T cells, B-cell-depleted T cells, or PBMCs.

The germline gives CDR1 SGHDN, CDR2 FVKESK. Trimming removed 3 bases from V and 3 bases from J, with 9 bases in between. This CDR3 has 13 residues. Original data processing: Reference gene primer amplification gave estimated nucleated cell counts. Profiled with immunoSEQ multiplex PCR; TCRdb holds only in-frame clones, not every one. That table furnishes V, J and clone size, whereas the DNA furnished D and trimming. The table shows 60,000 to 75,000 clones, with about 80% occurring only once. The sequenced sample consisted of peripheral blood. The chain is built from TRBV14 and TRBJ2-7; a possible D gene is TRBD1 (6 bases). The receptor was derived from a man aged 55 to 70 with active or convalescent COVID-19. DNA of the CDR3: TGTGCCAGCAGCCAGGGACATATCTACGAGCAGTACTTC. Its translation: CASSQGHIYEQYF. Together with reference TRBV14 and TRBJ2-7, the CDR3 gives the full variable domain: EAGVTQFPSHSVIEKGQTVTLRCDPISGHDNLYWYRRVMGKEIKFLLHFVKESKQDESGMPNNRFLAERTGGTYSTLKVQPAELEDSGVYFCASSQGHIYEQYFGPGTRLTVT.